These 31 T cell receptor beta chains originate from one sample sequenced in a study of read filtering for tumor transcriptome and immune sequencing. The library was built from about 0.4 ug RNA with molecular barcoded adaptors for alpha/delta and beta/gamma chains. TCRdb processed the reads anew with MiXCR; each CDR3 protein has one entry. The table shows roughly 130,000 distinct CDR3 sequences, with roughly 13% occurring only once. The sample taken for sequencing was a population of CD138-negative cells sorted from bone marrow. The receptors derive from a donor over 35 with multiple myeloma.

In this sample, this clonotype turned up many times. This rearrangement joins TRBV4-1 to TRBJ2-1, with D possibly being TRBD1 (6 bases). CDR1 MGHRA and CDR2 YSYEKL come from the germline V gene. Trimming left V 0 bases short and J 0 bases short, with 12 bases between. The CDR3 covers 17 residues. The CDR3 region has the DNA TGCGCCAGCAGCCAAGAGCAGGGGTCGAGCTCCTACAATGAGCAGTTCTTC. Its translation is CASSQEQGSSSYNEQFF.

Only a few counts were recorded for this clonotype. Compared with germline, one end of the junction differs, possibly owing to a read error. This rearrangement joins TRBV20-1 to TRBJ2-7; D is undetermined. The CDR3 covers 14 residues. Germline-derived CDR1 and CDR2 are DFQATT and SNEGSKA (reference sequence). The CDR3 DNA is TGCAGTGCTAGCGGGTGGGCAGACGGCTACGAGCAGCACTTC. Translated, it gives CSASGWADGYEQHF.

The table lists this clonotype with many counts. It is unclear where the CDR3 begins or ends on the DNA, so no DNA is shown, and the CDR3 is as TCRdb lists it. The rearrangement links TRBV5-6 to TRBJ1-5; TRBD1 is the table's D call, not checked against the DNA. Termini included, the CDR3 measures 16 amino acids. Germline V lookup: CDR1 SGHDT, CDR2 YYEEEE. CDR3: CASSLVSGVFWQPQHF.

This clonotype has just a few counts. The chain is built from TRBV3-1 and TRBJ2-7, with 16 bases aligning to TRBD2. Germline lookup yields CDR1 LGHDT and CDR2 YNNKEL (reference sequence). The CDR3 is 16 residues long. The ends lost 4 bases at V and 7 bases at J; junction bases unmatched: 7. CDR3 sequence reads: CASSPEGTSGRVEQYF. The CDR3 DNA is TGTGCCAGCAGCCCTGAAGGGACTAGCGGGAGGGTTGAGCAGTACTTC.

This clonotype has a count of ten or more. The CDR3 protein is CASSPRGGLAELRDEQFF. Written as DNA, the CDR3 is TGTGCCAGCAGCCCGAGGGGGGGACTAGCGGAACTTCGTGATGAGCAGTTCTTC. The J gene is TRBJ2-1, the V gene TRBV9; TRBD2 matches at 11 bases. Per germline, CDR1 SGDLS and CDR2 YYNGEE. This CDR3 has 18 residues. After removal of 4 bases from V and 8 bases from J, the junction contained 17 bases not matched to a gene.

This clonotype was seen repeatedly, ten times or more. The rearrangement links TRBV7-2 to TRBJ1-1; possible D gene TRBD1, 5 bases. The CDR3 runs 14 residues. V dropped 1 base and J dropped 5 bases, with 11 bases sitting between them. Per germline, CDR1 SGHTA and CDR2 FQGNSA. The CDR3 protein is CASSLVWRGTEAFF. In nucleotides, the CDR3 is TGTGCCAGCAGCTTAGTTTGGAGGGGAACTGAAGCTTTCTTT.

In regard to this clonotype: This may stem from a read error, because a much larger clone lies one nucleotide away. The chain uses TRBV6-5 and TRBJ2-1; 7 bases line up with TRBD2. V shed 6 bases and J 12 bases; nucleotides not matched to a gene: 11. The CDR3 has 13 amino acids. In germline, CDR1 is MNHEY, CDR2 SVGAGI. Here the CDR3 DNA reads TGTGCCAGCAGCGCTAGCGGCCCTACTTCGCAGTTCTTC. It is translated as CASSASGPTSQFF.

This clonotype was recorded many times. Here the CDR3 DNA reads TGCGCCAGCAGCCTGGAGGGGCACCGCAATCAGCCCCAGCATTTT. This translates into CASSLEGHRNQPQHF. This chain connects TRBV5-1 to TRBJ1-5, with D maybe TRBD1 (5 bases). Germline V gene sequence: CDR1 SGHRS, CDR2 YFSETQ. The V end was cut by 4 bases, the J end by 2 bases, with 13 bases between. The CDR3 is made up of 15 amino acids.

With respect to this clonotype: Possible read error: a much larger clone is one base away. The rearrangement joins TRBV19 to TRBJ2-7; weak D call: TRBD2 (6 bases). This CDR3 spans 14 amino acids. Germline V gene sequence: CDR1 LNHDA, CDR2 SQIVND (reference sequence). The DNA of the CDR3 is TGTGCCAGTGGTATGGAGGGGACTTCCTACGAGCAGTACTTC. This sequence encodes CASGMEGTSYEQYF.

This clonotype was found many times. This chain uses TRBV7-3 with TRBJ2-1, with D perhaps matching TRBD2 (6 bases). V shed 5 bases and J shed 9 bases, with 20 bases lying between them. The germline CDR1 and CDR2 sequences are SGHTA and FQGTGA. This CDR3 contains 15 residues. This chain's CDR3 is CASSPSLARGIEQFF. The CDR3 DNA sequence: TGTGCCAGCAGCCCTAGTCTGGCTCGCGGGATTGAGCAGTTCTTC.

This clonotype turned up a few times. This sequence joins TRBV5-1 and TRBJ2-5; TRBD2 is a possible D gene (5 bases). The CDR3 runs to 15 residues. Germline values: CDR1 SGHRS, CDR2 YFSETQ. Trimming took off 1 base at V and 1 base at J, with 11 bases between the two ends. Here the CDR3 DNA reads TGCGCCAGCAGCTTGAGGTACGGGATCCAAGAGACCCAGTACTTC. Protein product: CASSLRYGIQETQYF. The full variable domain, rest sourced from reference TRBV5-1 and TRBJ2-5, is KAGVTQTPRYLIKTRGQQVTLSCSPISGHRSVSWYQQTPGQGLQFLFEYFSETQRNKGNFPGRFSGRQFSNSRSEMNVSTLELGDSALYLCASSLRYGIQETQYFGPGTRLLVL.

About this clonotype itself: Sequence at one end of the junction differs from germline and may be a read error. The chain carries TRBV20-1 and TRBJ2-7, with D possibly being TRBD1 (5 bases). CDR3 size: 15 residues. Germline lookup yields CDR1 DFQATT and CDR2 SNEGSKA (reference sequence). CDR3 loop: CSARDPGQHTYEQHF. Written as DNA, the CDR3 is TGCAGTGCTAGAGATCCCGGACAACACACCTACGAGCAGCACTTC.

This clonotype was detected many times. The chain joins TRBV7-2 to TRBJ2-7; tentatively, D is TRBD1 (7 bases). CDR1 and CDR2 from the germline V gene are SGHTA and FQGNSA. Trimming shortened V by 4 bases and J by 2 bases, and 12 bases separated the two germline ends. This CDR3 spans 14 amino acids. CDR3 residues: CASSSQGGAYEQYF. Written as DNA, the CDR3 is TGTGCCAGCAGCTCCCAGGGGGGAGCCTACGAGCAGTACTTC.

This clonotype was observed at least ten times. The J gene is TRBJ2-3, the V gene TRBV29-1; a possible D gene is TRBD2 (5 bases). CDR3 length: 11 residues. The germline V gene has CDR1 SQVTM and CDR2 ANQGSEA. The V gene lost 6 bases and the J gene lost 6 bases, with 10 bases spanning the gap. The chain's CDR3 is CSVARGDTQYF. DNA for the CDR3: TGCAGCGTAGCCAGAGGGGATACGCAGTATTTT.

This clonotype was counted many times. V usage is TRBV28 and J usage is TRBJ2-7; D remains ambiguous. The CDR3 contains 13 residues. Germline V gene sequence: CDR1 MDHEN, CDR2 SYDVKM. The V end was cut by 5 bases, the J end by 2 bases, with 10 bases between. The CDR3 here is CASSPEQTYEQYF. CDR3 nucleotide sequence: TGTGCCAGCAGTCCCGAACAGACCTACGAGCAGTACTTC.

This clonotype was seen only a few times. The chain has TRBV6-5 and TRBJ2-5; 11 bases line up with TRBD2. This CDR3 has 17 amino acids. V shed 5 bases and J 3 bases; nucleotides not matched to a gene: 11. The germline V gene has CDR1 MNHEY and CDR2 SVGAGI. The CDR3 reads CASSLAGGRLGEETQYF. In nucleotides, the CDR3 is TGTGCCAGCAGTCTAGCGGGGGGAAGGCTCGGGGAAGAGACCCAGTACTTC.

Many counts were recorded for this clonotype. The chain recombines TRBV18 with TRBJ2-5; 9 bases map to TRBD2. The CDR3 is 17 residues long. Germline lookup yields CDR1 KGHSH and CDR2 LQKENI. V lost 0 bases to trimming and J lost 2 bases; unmatched junction nucleotides: 7. The CDR3 sequence: CASSPPSGGRRQETQYF. As DNA, the CDR3 is TGTGCCAGCTCACCACCTAGCGGGGGTCGCCGGCAAGAGACCCAGTACTTC.

This clonotype appeared many times. Germline is not matched at one junction end, which may reflect a read error. This chain uses TRBV5-1 with TRBJ1-4; D uncertain. The CDR3 loop spans 15 amino acids. From germline, CDR1 is SGHRS and CDR2 YFSETQ. The CDR3 coding sequence is TGCGCCAGCAGCTTGGATCGTGCAACGAATGAAAAACTGTTTTTT. Its translation is CASSLDRATNEKLFF. Full variable domain (outside the CDR3, taken from reference TRBV5-1 and TRBJ1-4): KAGVTQTPRYLIKTRGQQVTLSCSPISGHRSVSWYQQTPGQGLQFLFEYFSETQRNKGNFPGRFSGRQFSNSRSEMNVSTLELGDSALYLCASSLDRATNEKLFFGSGTQLSVL.

At least ten counts were recorded for this clonotype. This chain joins TRBV20-1 and TRBJ2-7, with TRBD2 identical over 7 bases. The CDR3 consists of 15 residues. Germline CDR1 is DFQATT and CDR2 is SNEGSKA (reference sequence). The ends lost 4 bases at V and 3 bases at J; junction bases unmatched: 12. DNA of the CDR3: TGCAGTGCTACTCTGGGGCTAGCGGCCAACTACGAGCAGTACTTC. Its translation is CSATLGLAANYEQYF.

The rearrangement uses TRBV9 and TRBJ2-6; D is possibly TRBD1 (5 bases). V lost 3 bases, J lost 1 base, and 5 bases lay in between. The CDR3 length is 14 residues. CDR1 and CDR2 (germline): SGDLS, YYNGEE. The CDR3 DNA sequence: TGTGCCAGCAGCGAGGGGTCTGGGGCCAACGTCCTGACTTTC. Amino acid sequence: CASSEGSGANVLTF.

This clonotype was recorded at least ten times. The CDR3 DNA reads TGTGCCAGCAGCCCGAGACGGACTAGCGGGACGAACACCGGGGAGCTGTTTTTT. As protein: CASSPRRTSGTNTGELFF. V gene TRBV11-2 combines with J gene TRBJ2-2; 12 bases map to TRBD2. CDR1 SGHAT and CDR2 FQNNGV come from the germline V gene. V dropped 5 bases and J dropped 0; count of bases not matched to a gene: 7. The CDR3 spans 18 residues.

CDR3 sequence reads: CSATQGSGTETQYF. The CDR3, as DNA: TGCAGTGCCACACAGGGCTCTGGTACCGAGACCCAGTACTTC. V gene TRBV20-1 combines with J gene TRBJ2-5; a possible D gene is TRBD1 (6 bases). CDR3 size: 14 residues. V lost 6 bases and J 5 bases, leaving 19 bases between the germline ends. CDR1 and CDR2 (germline): DFQATT, SNEGSKA (reference sequence).

The chain is built from TRBV3-1 and TRBJ1-2; 8 bases are a match to TRBD1. V was clipped by 5 bases and J by 10 bases; unmatched bases: 12. The CDR3 totals 14 residues. The germline V gene has CDR1 LGHDT and CDR2 YNNKEL (reference sequence). In nucleotides, the CDR3 is TGTGCCAGCAGCAGCCGCACAGGGGGGTCCGACTACACCTTC. Translating gives CASSSRTGGSDYTF.

Ten or more counts support this clonotype. The CDR3 DNA reads TGTGCCTGGAGCAGCGGACTAGCGGGTTACAATGAGCAGTTCTTC. It translates to CAWSSGLAGYNEQFF. The chain is built from TRBV30 and TRBJ2-1, with TRBD2 matching 11 bases. CDR1 is GTSNPN and CDR2 is SVGIG in the germline V gene (reference sequence). Unmatched junction bases numbered 5, after V lost 3 bases and J lost 4 bases. The CDR3 runs 15 residues.

The rearrangement joins TRBV5-1 to TRBJ2-2, with D perhaps TRBD2 (5 bases). CDR3 length equals 14 residues. From germline, CDR1 is SGHRS and CDR2 YFSETQ. The V and J ends lost 1 base and 7 bases respectively, with 11 bases between them. CDR3 loop: CASSLMRVDGELFF. The CDR3, as DNA: TGCGCCAGCAGCTTGATGAGGGTGGACGGGGAGCTGTTTTTT.

This clonotype was found many times. The chain is built from TRBV6-6 and TRBJ2-3; D is unresolved. The CDR3 has 14 residues. V dropped 11 bases and J dropped 4 bases, with 19 bases sitting between them. The germline CDR1 and CDR2 sequences are MNHNY and SVGAGI (reference sequence). CDR3 amino acids: CASSPRLYADTQYF. The CDR3 DNA is TGTGCCTCTTCCCCTAGGTTATATGCAGATACGCAGTATTTT.

This clonotype was seen at least ten times. This sequence joins TRBV29-1 and TRBJ1-4; D is uncertain. V lost 6 bases, J lost 6 bases, and 8 bases lay in between. The CDR3 runs to 11 residues. Germline V gene sequence: CDR1 SQVTM, CDR2 ANQGSEA. The chain's CDR3 is CSVTRDEKLFF. In DNA form, the CDR3 reads TGCAGCGTGACCCGAGATGAAAAACTGTTTTTT.

For this clonotype: At one boundary the junction diverges from the germline segment, which might be a read error. The J gene is TRBJ1-4, the V gene TRBV19, with 11 bases lining up with TRBD1. The CDR3 contains 16 residues. CDR1 and CDR2 (germline): LNHDA, SQIVND (reference sequence). The DNA of the CDR3 is TGTGCCAGTAAAGGACAGGGGGCAACAACTAATGAAAAACTGTTCTTT. It encodes CASKGQGATTNEKLFF.

The J gene is TRBJ2-2, the V gene TRBV20-1; D gene ambiguous. Trimming left V 3 bases short and J 0 bases short, with 14 bases between. The CDR3 is 16 residues long. CDR1 and CDR2 from the germline V gene are DFQATT and SNEGSKA (reference sequence). CDR3 DNA: TGCAGTGCTAGCCCCCCCTATGCCTCGAACACCGGGGAGCTGTTTTTT. Protein product: CSASPPYASNTGELFF.

The chain joins TRBV7-2 to TRBJ1-2, with TRBD1 identical over 11 bases. The CDR3 consists of 13 residues. V lost 4 bases, J lost 7 bases, and 2 bases stayed unmatched. The germline V gene encodes CDR1 SGHTA and CDR2 FQGNSA. The chain's CDR3 is CASSYGTGGGYTF. The CDR3 DNA follows: TGTGCCAGCAGCTACGGGACAGGGGGTGGCTACACCTTC.

This clonotype was picked up a small number of times. It may be a read error: a sequence one base away is much more abundant. The V gene is TRBV29-1, the J gene TRBJ2-1; 8 nucleotides agree with TRBD2. Germline-derived CDR1 and CDR2 are SQVTM and ANQGSEA. The CDR3 is 17 amino acids. The CDR3 here is CGVEVAAGGPFGNEQFF. CDR3 DNA sequence: TGCGGCGTTGAGGTCGCGGCGGGAGGCCCTTTCGGGAATGAGCAGTTCTTC.